This T cell receptor (beta chain) is from a study of CD4+ T cells in melanoma. General observations from the study: CD8+ T cell, macrophage and B cell function reportedly correlated with neoantigen-specific CD4+ T cells. In melanoma, neoantigen-specific CD4+ T cells reportedly differed in differentiation state.

Germline CDR1 SGHTS, CDR2 YDEGEE. With 4 bases clipped from V and 5 bases from J, the junction kept 8 bases outside the gene matches. The CDR3 covers 17 residues. Libraries were prepared by immunoSEQ multiplex PCR; TCRdb keeps only in-frame clonotypes and omits some of them. The sample yields 11,000 or so clones, roughly two thirds seen once. This clone was recorded a few times. Its specificity is unknown. The chain links TRBV5-8 to TRBJ2-3; the match to TRBD2 covers 15 bases. The specimen was cells from a culture (not recorded whether cultured in vitro). The sequence derives from a human donor with melanoma. CDR3 protein: CASSQPGLAGGRDTQYF. CDR3 coding DNA: TGTGCCAGCAGCCAGCCGGGACTAGCGGGGGGAAGAGATACGCAGTATTTT.